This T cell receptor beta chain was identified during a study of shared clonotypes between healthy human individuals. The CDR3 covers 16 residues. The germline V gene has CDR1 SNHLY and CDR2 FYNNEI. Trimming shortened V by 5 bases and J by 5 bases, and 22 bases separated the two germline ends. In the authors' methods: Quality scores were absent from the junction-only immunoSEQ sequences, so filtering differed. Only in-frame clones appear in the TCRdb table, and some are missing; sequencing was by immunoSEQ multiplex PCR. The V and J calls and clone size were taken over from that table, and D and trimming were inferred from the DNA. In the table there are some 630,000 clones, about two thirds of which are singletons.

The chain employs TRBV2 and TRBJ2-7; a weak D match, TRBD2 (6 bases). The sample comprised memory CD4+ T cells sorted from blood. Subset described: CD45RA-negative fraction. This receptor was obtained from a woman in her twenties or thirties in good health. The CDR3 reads CASSQFSRRAFDEQYF. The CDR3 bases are TGTGCCAGCAGTCAATTCTCGCGGAGGGCATTCGACGAGCAGTACTTC.